The 4 T cell receptor beta chains in this list originate from one sample, sequenced in a study of cytomegalovirus exposure and HLA in healthy donors. 13 Jbeta primers and 60 Vbeta primers were used for the PCR. Libraries were prepared by immunoSEQ multiplex PCR; TCRdb keeps only in-frame clonotypes and omits some of them. Here the sample spans 150,000 to 200,000 clones, about 80% being singletons. Sequenced sample: PBMCs. These receptors originate from a woman aged 45-65 years in good health and CMV-seropositive.

This rearrangement joins TRBV6-5 to TRBJ1-2, with TRBD1 identical over 7 bases. V lost 8 bases, J lost 4 bases, and 7 bases stayed unmatched. Germline CDR1 reads MNHEY; CDR2 reads SVGAGI. The CDR3 length is 13 residues. The CDR3 DNA reads TGTGCCAGCGCAAGAGGGGGCGGCTATGGCTACACCTTC. Protein product: CASARGGGYGYTF.

The chain combines TRBV6-5 with TRBJ2-7; D uncertain. The germline V and J ends were trimmed by 6 bases and 3 bases, with 9 bases remaining between them. The germline V gene encodes CDR1 MNHEY and CDR2 SVGAGI. This CDR3 has 12 amino acids. The DNA for the CDR3 is TGTGCCAGCAGCCATACCGGCTACGAGCAGTACTTC. It codes for CASSHTGYEQYF.

The chain uses TRBV2 and TRBJ2-3, with D hard to call. V was shortened by 7 bases and J by 3 bases, with 14 bases between the two germline ends. The CDR3 loop spans 14 amino acids. From germline, CDR1 is SNHLY and CDR2 FYNNEI. The DNA for the CDR3 is TGTGCCAGCATGACCCCCGGGTTAACAGATACGCAGTATTTT. It specifies CASMTPGLTDTQYF.

This rearrangement joins TRBV7-2 to TRBJ2-2, with D unclear. V lost 4 bases and J 5 bases, leaving 8 bases between the germline ends. This CDR3 has 13 amino acids. In germline, CDR1 is SGHTA, CDR2 FQGNSA. The CDR3 DNA reads TGTGCCAGCAGCTCCAAAACTACCGGGGAGCTGTTTTTT. Translated: CASSSKTTGELFF. Drawing the rest from reference TRBV7-2 and TRBJ2-2, the complete variable domain is GAGVSQSPSNKVTEKGKDVELRCDPISGHTALYWYRQSLGQGLEFLIYFQGNSAPDKSGLPSDRFSAERTGGSVSTLTIQRTQQEDSAVYLCASSSKTTGELFFGEGSRLTVL.